This TCR beta chain was retrieved from a study of cytomegalovirus exposure and HLA in healthy donors (dated by TCRdb to the late 2010s). For the study in its entirety: In an earlier analysis of several hundred of the donors, less than 350 Gb of sequence data and about 110 million unique TCR beta sequences from 150 million to 200 million T cells were reported. To predict cytomegalovirus infection status, the study combined high-throughput TCR immunosequencing, statistical association of individual TCRs with disease status, and machine learning. Of the 350 to 450 genotyped donors, 65% to 90% fell in the genetic ancestry cluster associated with self-reported Caucasian donors. An early release covering 550 to 700 HLA-typed donors comprised roughly 300 gigabases of sequencing data and tens of millions of unique TCR sequences. The aim of the study was to test whether cataloging public T cell receptors could identify signatures of past pathogen exposure. The number of donors typed differed by locus, with 629-630 for A, B, C, DRB1 and DQB1, roughly 520 for DQA1, 600 to 610 for DPA1, and roughly 450 for DPB1. Every repertoire in the discovery cohort had been generated on one and the same sequencing platform. HLA typing covered class I and class II loci at four-digit resolution. Among a few hundred genotyped donors of the cohort, an average of roughly 240,000 unique TCR beta nucleotide sequences were sequenced per donor, roughly 20% of them non-productive. About five DR-DQ haplotypes were handled as single units for association and clustering because linkage in the cohort was strong. An earlier analysis of several hundred of the donors applied high-throughput TCR beta sequencing to assess whether each TCR beta V gene segment acted as functional or pseudogenic. Besides the first cohort of some 670 subjects, a separate validation cohort made up of 120 different subjects was used. In a later analysis, previously published TCR beta repertoires from 666 donors were re-analyzed and high-resolution HLA genotyping was added so that TCR occurrence patterns could be studied. Donor age, sex, ethnicity and CMV serostatus were compiled alongside the repertoire data. A later genetic analysis used genome-wide SNP genotypes for about 60% of the roughly 700 donors, treating that subset as a discovery cohort. In the later analysis, no new phenotypic data were used to find candidate immune exposures; instead, reliance was placed on TCR beta sequences and their occurrence across donors. The study used immunosequencing to profile the T cell repertoires of 666 subjects and linked those repertoires to cytomegalovirus serostatus. Here is what the overall study found, with its caveats: Sequencing depth was assumed to be roughly uniform across donors in the presence/absence analyses, though that assumption may not hold. A further reported finding was that TCR beta sequences accurately predicted the HLA-A and HLA-B alleles for most subjects in the first cohort. When HLA alleles, especially DR and DQ, strongly co-occurred, TCR associations were difficult to assign to individual alleles. For the cohort, immune exposure information was limited to CMV serostatus. A later genetic analysis associated a missense DCLRE1C variant with V-gene and J-gene trimming of TCR beta chains, and an independent cohort replicated the association. The 87-base-pair reads could not distinguish some IMGT-functional V segments, including TRBV6-2 and TRBV6-3, so those segments were excluded. Compared with the approximately 720-donor mean, donors in an Asian-associated ancestry cluster had fewer N-insertions in productive TCRs, according to a later genetic analysis. In vitro tests confirmed that three of the cytomegalovirus-associated TCR beta chains recognize cytomegalovirus antigens. A total of fewer than 200 TCR beta chains were listed by the study as associated with cytomegalovirus. The earlier analysis of 587 of the donors excluded over 15 rarely observed V segments, including chromosome 9 orphons, because counts were too low. Linkage disequilibrium might explain the correlated functional status among segregating V segments, but an unknown experimental factor could not be excluded. In an earlier analysis of around 600 of the donors, most TCR beta V segments were observed in productive rearrangements about 90% or about 30% of the time, broadly matching IMGT annotations. In a later analysis, most CMV-associated TCR beta chains were found to appear HLA-restricted, with HLA associations seemingly driven largely by CMV exposure. The authors suggested that the approach could potentially be extended to other disease states and immunological phenotypes. A group of highly shared sequence variants was considered likely to be a technical artifact of the sequencing pipeline. Cytomegalovirus status was reported to be diagnosed by the classifier with high specificity and sensitivity in both the original and validation cohorts. Most TCR sequences were seen in very few donors, while some public TCRs were found in many individuals. In a later analysis, over 15,000 TCR beta sequences were associated with specific HLA alleles at a false discovery rate of 0.05. Compared with equally common non-associated chains, HLA-associated TCR beta chains in a later analysis were more clonally expanded and had lower generation probabilities. A later analysis found that TCR association rates varied across HLA loci, with DRB1 alleles showing the most associated TCRs and HLA-C alleles the fewest. Only TCR beta chains were sequenced in this cohort, and the absence of alpha or paired-chain data limited detectable features. HLA typing was unavailable for some donors at each locus, so association tests used only the typed subset. In a later analysis, several top co-occurrence clusters were reported to appear linked to parvovirus B19, influenza, CMV and Epstein-Barr virus.

The cohort comprised 666 healthy bone marrow donors. Cohort members were all nominally healthy when sampled, although unrecorded immune exposures were likely present. The donor tested CMV seropositive and was one of the 289 seropositive cohort members. Each donor provided a peripheral blood sample, and peripheral blood mononuclear cells were used for TCR beta sequencing. Genomic DNA extraction from the blood cell samples was performed with the Qiagen DNeasy Blood Extraction Kit. CDR1 MNHNY and CDR2 SVGAGI were looked up in the germline V gene (reference sequence). The junction carries 7 bases between V and J, which are trimmed by 0 bases and 9 bases respectively. From its cysteine to its phenylalanine, the CDR3 spans 12 amino acids. Of the read, only the CDR3 DNA is kept; its 36 bases are in frame from base 1. As for this clone: The antigen it recognizes is unknown. One base away there is no much larger clone; base qualities are not given.

To prepare the library, the immunoSEQ multiplex PCR assay was applied. For the multiplex PCR, a mixture combining 60 forward primers for TCR Vbeta segments and 13 reverse primers for TCR Jbeta segments was used. A multiplex PCR assay on genomic DNA amplified the CDR3 region of rearranged TCR beta genes. Amplified TCR beta libraries were sequenced as 87-base-pair reads on the Illumina HiSeq System. Under the source paper's analysis protocol: Across the 500 to 750 repertoires, a later analysis counted some 81 million unique TCR beta chains, around 11 million of which were shared by at least two donors. Raw reads were error-corrected and collapsed into unique sequences by a nearest-neighbor algorithm in which closely related sequences were merged to remove PCR and sequencing errors. Alignment of CDR3 sequences to IMGT reference sequences was used to assign V, D and J gene segments. For a sequence to be retained, a match of at least six nucleotides to both a V gene segment and a J gene segment was required. Rearrangements were classified as productive when the CDR3 lacked stop codons and remained in frame with V and J, and all other rearrangements were classified as non-productive. CDR3 was defined by IMGT convention, running from the second conserved V-encoded cysteine to the conserved J-encoded phenylalanine. The earlier analysis of 587 of the donors excluded sequences that lacked an unambiguous match to a single V gene segment. In an earlier analysis of almost 600 of the donors, a V segment was called functional when productive rearrangements were above 56.7%, and segregating when the standard deviation between donors exceeded 5%. A statistical classification framework was developed to diagnose cytomegalovirus status using the catalog of TCR beta chain sequences. A later analysis assigned V and J genes by comparing TCR nucleotide sequences with IMGT/GENE-DB human TR gene sequences. A later analysis assigned CDR3 sequences and most-parsimonious VDJ recombination scenarios with the TCRdist pipeline. In a later analysis, every TCR beta chain was defined by the combination of its CDR3 amino acid sequence and its V-gene family, and reads without a unique V-gene family were dropped. As a way to deal with suspected cross-contamination and a sequencing artifact, a later analysis dropped more than 500 nucleotide sequences that were highly shared and had low generation probability. In a later analysis, a clonal expansion index for each public chain was calculated from normalized within-repertoire ranks of inferred template counts. In a later analysis, generation probabilities were computed with a VDJ recombination model fitted to out-of-frame rearrangements, and the resulting probabilities were checked against IGoR. In a later analysis, TCR-TCR, TCR-HLA and TCR-CMV co-occurrence was scored with hypergeometric tests, and a repertoire-size bias correction was applied to TCR pairs. A later analysis estimated false discovery rates by permuting HLA or CMV assignments 20 times. A later analysis grouped co-occurring TCRs with DBSCAN, adding TCRdist sequence similarity when clustering within HLA-allele-positive subsets. For co-occurrence clustering, repertoires with fewer than 30,000 or more than 120,000 public chains were excluded, along with roughly five repertoires with anomalous nucleotide sharing. Entries here come from immuneACCESS through TCRdb and include only in-frame sequences with V and J called. Some clones fail to appear in such tables; in the studies checked, an unresolved V gene covers under half of the shortfall, and the cause of the remainder is unknown. V, J and clone size were drawn from that table, and D and trimming were deduced from the DNA. Across this sample there are under 150,000 clones, with roughly 9.6% seen only once. Together, the top ten hold roughly 7% of the sample.

The rearrangement joined TRBV6-6 to TRBJ2-3; the D gene identity is not certain. Sequenced sample: PBMCs. This TCR derives from a middle-aged woman in good health and CMV-seropositive. The nucleotides read TGTGCCAGCAGTTACTCCAGACTCACGCAGTATTTT. It translates as CASSYSRLTQYF.